This T cell receptor (beta chain) was captured in a study of T cell responses to AZD1222 COVID-19 vaccine. Study-wide background: Samples with a second dose at about 4 or about 12 weeks were pooled together.

CDR3 length: 15 amino acids. CDR1 and CDR2 (germline): SGDLS, YYNGEE. Trimming stripped 0 bases from V and 1 base from J, with 10 bases between. Notes on this clone: The antigen is undetermined.

Profiled with immunoSEQ multiplex PCR; TCRdb holds only in-frame clones, not every one. The sample shows fewer than 110,000 clones, 90% of them seen only once. The study's findings and limits: There were vaccine-associated CD4 TCRs across spike, dominant at 160-218 and 743-854. Spike-specific TCR breadth and depth both grew after two AZD1222 doses. Donors skewed white British and female; clonal diversity was possibly underestimated.

The sample in question was peripheral blood, obtained on day 0 of AZD1222 vaccination. The TCR comes from an adult in good health. The chain joins TRBV9 to TRBJ1-2; possible D gene TRBD1, 6 bases. In nucleotides, the CDR3 is TGTGCCAGCAGCGTAGACCTACAGGGTAACTATGGCTACACCTTC. It encodes CASSVDLQGNYGYTF.